This T cell receptor beta chain is from a study of post-analysis software for immune sequencing data. In the case of this clonotype: What it recognizes is unknown.

Unique molecular identifiers featured in each of the TCR beta cDNA libraries. TCRdb fed the PCR reads into MiXCR, producing one record per CDR3 protein. The profile shows fewer than 700,000 distinct CDR3 sequences, roughly 46% of them singletons. Study-level points and caveats: Among roughly 5 TRBV segments more frequent in patients than controls were TRBV5-6, TRBV5-1 and TRBV20-1.

In germline, CDR1 is SGHDT, CDR2 YYEEEE. The V end lost 4 bases, the J end lost 5 bases, and 15 bases lay between the germline ends. CDR3 length: 15 amino acids. The receptor was derived from a girl aged 10 to 17 with multiple sclerosis. What was sequenced was blood. The chain has TRBV5-6 and TRBJ2-2; D not certain. For the CDR3, the DNA is TGTGCCAGCAGCGGGGATGAGGAGCCAACCGGGGAGCTGTTTTTT. It is translated as CASSGDEEPTGELFF.